This entry describes one T cell receptor beta chain. The antigen is undetermined. The data originate from a study of blood T cells in healthy people across ages. As for the study in general: With template switching, about one barcoded beta molecule was captured per two T cells.

A minimum of 6 micrograms of total RNA was extracted per sample. Overall study results and limits: As naive T cell percentage varied, TCR beta diversity correlated strongly with it.

Sample-barcoded 5' priming and a J-beta primer mix drove a second PCR of roughly 7 to 11 cycles. MiXCR was run by TCRdb on the 5' RACE reads, yielding one entry per CDR3 protein. In the table there are over 600,000 distinct CDR3 sequences, 46% of which are singletons. Sequenced input: blood. The receptor was derived from an elderly man in good health.

The CDR3 loop reads CSASLDRGSNQPQHF. DNA for the CDR3: TGCAGTGCTAGCTTGGACAGGGGAAGCAATCAGCCCCAGCATTTT. The rearrangement links TRBV20-1 to TRBJ1-5; the match to TRBD1 covers 9 bases. The CDR3 is 15 amino acids. CDR1 and CDR2 (germline): DFQATT, SNEGSKA (reference sequence). The ends lost 3 bases at V and 1 base at J; junction bases unmatched: 4.